This T cell receptor beta chain originates from a study of blood T cell repertoires in COVID-19. Study overall: Both acute and convalescent COVID-19 samples were obtained from the United States, Italy and Spain. From T cells, B-cell-depleted T cells, or PBMCs came the material, which was cDNA or gDNA.

Original processing notes: Reference gene primer amplification in the assay estimated nucleated cell counts. The table came from immunoSEQ multiplex PCR; TCRdb's copy has only in-frame clones and leaves some out. The V and J calls and the clone size are those of that table, but D and trimming were determined from the DNA. The data contain approximately 60,000 clones, 80% to 90% of them seen just once; the ten biggest clones take up more than 2.5%. Germline trimming cut 5 bases from V and 2 bases from J; bases unmatched to any gene: 6. Germline CDR1 is SEHNR and CDR2 is FQNEAQ (reference sequence). This CDR3 spans 14 amino acids.

This TCR came from a man in his forties or fifties with active COVID-19. The rearrangement uses TRBV7-9 and TRBJ2-7; TRBD1 aligns across 7 bases. Sequencing was carried out using peripheral blood. The CDR3 is CASSPTGVTYEQYF. The CDR3, as DNA: TGTGCCAGCAGCCCCACAGGGGTCACCTACGAGCAGTACTTC. Supplemented by reference TRBV7-9 and TRBJ2-7, the full variable domain reads DTGVSQNPRHKITKRGQNVTFRCDPISEHNRLYWYRQTLGQGPEFLTYFQNEAQLEKSRLLSDRFSAERPKGSFSTLEIQRTEQGDSAMYLCASSPTGVTYEQYFGPGTRLTVT.